The rows below give T cell receptor beta chains drawn from one sample of a study of blood T cell repertoires in COVID-19. Only in-frame clones appear in the TCRdb table, and some are missing; sequencing was by immunoSEQ multiplex PCR. The repertoire holds some 260,000 clones, with 70% to 90% as singletons. Sequenced sample: PBMCs or T cells enriched from blood (not recorded which). The receptors stem from a man aged 40-49 years who had recovered from COVID-19. Each CDR3 is given with its conserved first and last residue. A D gene is named only where the DNA matches it firmly. Some rows mark clone size as missing; the rest say once, few, many or name a class of expanded clone.

D	J	size	V	DNA	CDR3
TRBD1	TRBJ1-5	NA	TRBV19	TGTGCCAGTAGTAGAGAACAGGGGGCTCCGGGCAATCAGCCCCAGCATTTT	CASSREQGAPGNQPQHF
NA	TRBJ2-3	NA	TRBV3-1/TRBV3-2	TGTGCCAGCAGCCAAGAGGTTGGGGCAGAGTATTTT	CASSQEVGAEYF
TRBD1	TRBJ1-3	NA	TRBV7-8	TGTGCCAGCAGCTCCAGGACAGGTGGAAACACCATATATTTT	CASSSRTGGNTIYF
NA	TRBJ1-1	NA	TRBV4-3	TGCGCCAGCAGCCAAGATCCCCGCTGGGCTTACACTGAAGCTTTCTTT	CASSQDPRWAYTEAFF
NA	TRBJ2-7	NA	TRBV5-1	TGCGCCAGCAGCTTACCGACAGCCTCCTACGAGCAGTACTTC	CASSLPTASYEQYF
NA	TRBJ2-1	NA	TRBV6-5	TGTGCCAGCAGTTCCCACACGACTAGATCCTACAATGAGCAGTTCTTC	CASSSHTTRSYNEQFF
NA	TRBJ1-1	NA	TRBV3-1/TRBV3-2	TGTGCCAGCAGCCGATTGACAGTGAACACTGAAGCTTTCTTT	CASSRLTVNTEAFF
TRBD1	TRBJ2-7	NA	TRBV6-5	TGTGCCAGCAGGACAGGGGTAAAGTACGAGCAGTACTTC	CASRTGVKYEQYF
NA	TRBJ1-5	NA	TRBV29-1	TGCAGCGTTTCGGGCCCGGGGGGCAATCAGCCCCAGCATTTT	CSVSGPGGNQPQHF
TRBD2	TRBJ2-5	NA	TRBV30	TGTGCCTGGAGTGTAGGCCTAGCGGGGGGGCCAGAGACCCAGTACTTC	CAWSVGLAGGPETQYF
NA	TRBJ2-1	NA	TRBV4-1	TGCGCCAGCAGCCAAAGCGTAGAGCAGTTCTTC	CASSQSVEQFF
TRBD1	TRBJ2-2	NA	TRBV9	TGTGCCAGCAGCGTAGTGTTGACAGGGGGACACACCGGGGAGCTGTTTTTT	CASSVVLTGGHTGELFF
NA	TRBJ2-3	NA	TRBV27	TGTGCCAGCCGCCCACTAGTAGCAGATACGCAGTATTTT	CASRPLVADTQYF
NA	TRBJ1-5	NA	TRBV9	TGTGCCAGCAGCCTCGGCCTCGATACAGGGAAGTCCCAGCATTTT	CASSLGLDTGKSQHF
TRBD1	TRBJ1-2	NA	TRBV7-8	TGTGCCAGCAGCGGAAACAGGGGGGATAACTATGGCTACACCTTC	CASSGNRGDNYGYTF
TRBD1	TRBJ2-7	NA	TRBV6-5	TGTGCCAGCAGTCGACAGGGTCGGGACGAGCAGTACTTC	CASSRQGRDEQYF
TRBD2	TRBJ2-2	NA	TRBV12-5	TGTGCTAGTGGTTTGGTACGGGAGGTTATCGCGAACACCGGGGAGCTGTTTTTT	CASGLVREVIANTGELFF
NA	TRBJ1-2	NA	TRBV5-1	TGCGCCAGCAGCTTGGCATCGGACAGACGGAACTATGGCTACACCTTC	CASSLASDRRNYGYTF
NA	TRBJ2-1	NA	TRBV15	TGTGCCACCAGCAGAGGGATCGAGCGGTATGAGCAGTTCTTC	CATSRGIERYEQFF
NA	TRBJ2-7	once	TRBV6-5	TGTGCCAGCAGTTCACTTTACAGGGCTTACTCCTACGAGCAGTACTTC	CASSSLYRAYSYEQYF
NA	TRBJ1-1	NA	TRBV4-1	TGCGCCAGCAGCCAATCCGTTTACACTGAAGCTTTCTTT	CASSQSVYTEAFF